Listed below are T cell receptor beta chains from one sample, sequenced in a study of T-cell reconstitution after alpha-beta-depleted transplantation in children. TCRdb passed the PCR reads through MiXCR, listing each CDR3 protein once. This repertoire shows about 640,000 distinct CDR3 sequences, roughly 17% found once; its top ten account for 1.1%. This specimen was PBMCs from the stem cell graft donor, taken from the stem cell graft. The receptors were sampled from a human donor who donated a stem cell graft to a child with acute myeloid leukemia. The CDR3 runs from the conserved cysteine through the conserved F or W. The order of the fields is J gene, D gene, V gene, clone size, CDR3 protein, CDR3 DNA. A D gene is named only where the DNA matches it firmly. A clone size is listed for some rows: how often the clone was seen (once, few, many), or a class if it is expanded.

J: TRBJ2-5; D: NA; V: TRBV29-1; size: many; CDR3: CSVVPDLSGTQYF; DNA: TGCAGCGTCGTTCCGGACCTAAGCGGGACCCAGTACTTC
J: TRBJ2-1; D: NA; V: TRBV20-1; size: NA; CDR3: CSARGGDYNEQFF; DNA: TGCAGTGCTAGAGGGGGGGATTACAATGAGCAGTTCTTC
J: TRBJ2-3; D: NA; V: TRBV9; size: many; CDR3: CASSVSGFYTDTQYF; DNA: TGTGCCAGCAGCGTATCAGGGTTTTACACAGATACGCAGTATTTT
J: TRBJ2-7; D: NA; V: TRBV6-1; size: NA; CDR3: CASSEGQGTGEQYF; DNA: TGTGCCAGCAGTGAAGGGCAGGGAACGGGCGAGCAGTACTTC
J: TRBJ1-2; D: NA; V: TRBV7-2; size: many; CDR3: CASSLGTWQEGYTF; DNA: TGTGCCAGCAGCTTAGGCACCTGGCAGGAAGGCTACACCTTC
J: TRBJ2-2; D: TRBD1; V: TRBV20-1; size: few; CDR3: CSAPVTGGTGELFF; DNA: TGCAGTGCTCCCGTAACAGGGGGCACCGGGGAGCTGTTTTTT
J: TRBJ2-3; D: NA; V: TRBV20-1; size: many; CDR3: CSASGATDTQYF; DNA: TGCAGTGCTTCAGGAGCCACAGATACGCAGTATTTT
J: TRBJ2-5; D: NA; V: TRBV6-2/TRBV6-3; size: few; CDR3: CASSYSSPGEETQYF; DNA: TGTGCCAGCAGTTACTCGAGTCCGGGGGAAGAGACCCAGTACTTC
J: TRBJ2-1; D: TRBD1; V: TRBV5-1; size: few; CDR3: CASGQGDGEQFF; DNA: TGCGCCAGCGGACAGGGGGACGGTGAGCAGTTCTTC
J: TRBJ1-1; D: NA; V: TRBV27; size: many; CDR3: CASKSLGNTEAFF; DNA: TGTGCCAGCAAGTCCCTCGGGAACACTGAAGCTTTCTTT
J: TRBJ2-2; D: TRBD2; V: TRBV12-3/TRBV12-4; size: many; CDR3: CASSRTRRTGELFF; DNA: TGTGCCAGCAGCCGGACTAGGCGCACCGGGGAGCTGTTTTTT
J: TRBJ2-1; D: TRBD2; V: TRBV7-9; size: NA; CDR3: CASSQVIAGGINEQFF; DNA: TGTGCCAGCAGCCAAGTAATAGCGGGGGGGATCAATGAGCAGTTCTTC
J: TRBJ2-3; D: TRBD2; V: TRBV5-1; size: NA; CDR3: CASSSLSGGADTQYF; DNA: TGCGCCAGCAGCTCCTTAAGCGGGGGGGCAGATACGCAGTATTTT
J: TRBJ1-1; D: TRBD1; V: TRBV5-1; size: few; CDR3: CASSSLPGQGYAAFF; DNA: TGCGCCAGCAGCTCGCTGCCCGGACAGGGTTATGCAGCTTTCTTT
J: TRBJ1-1; D: NA; V: TRBV6-1; size: few; CDR3: CASSEGVGIVVTEAFF; DNA: TGTGCCAGCAGTGAGGGGGTCGGGATAGTGGTCACTGAAGCTTTCTTT
J: TRBJ2-2; D: NA; V: TRBV20-1; size: few; CDR3: CSARQPLQGPWGELFF; DNA: TGCAGTGCTAGGCAGCCCCTACAGGGTCCCTGGGGGGAGCTGTTTTTT
J: TRBJ2-1; D: NA; V: TRBV6-4; size: many; CDR3: CASGPSGAHEQFF; DNA: TGTGCCAGCGGTCCTTCAGGGGCCCATGAGCAGTTCTTC
J: TRBJ2-3; D: NA; V: TRBV20-1; size: many; CDR3: CSSGPGTDTQYF; DNA: TGCTCCTCCGGCCCGGGCACAGATACGCAGTATTTT
J: TRBJ2-2; D: NA; V: TRBV12-3/TRBV12-4; size: NA; CDR3: CASSQGVGTRDGELFF; DNA: TGTGCCAGCAGCCAGGGCGTGGGTACCAGGGACGGGGAGCTGTTTTTT
J: TRBJ2-2; D: NA; V: TRBV10-3; size: many; CDR3: CAMGAGENTGELFF; DNA: TGTGCCATGGGGGCGGGGGAGAACACCGGGGAGCTGTTTTTT
J: TRBJ1-1; D: NA; V: TRBV6-5; size: many; CDR3: CASIPMGANTEAFF; DNA: TGTGCCAGCATCCCGATGGGGGCCAACACTGAAGCTTTCTTT
J: TRBJ2-5; D: NA; V: TRBV20-1; size: NA; CDR3: CSARDLIRRGAQETQYF; DNA: TGCAGTGCTAGAGATCTCATCCGACGAGGGGCCCAAGAGACCCAGTACTTC
J: TRBJ1-6; D: TRBD1; V: TRBV20-1; size: many; CDR3: CSAYTGGANSPLHF; DNA: TGCAGTGCTTACACAGGGGGTGCCAATTCACCCCTCCACTTT
J: TRBJ2-5; D: NA; V: TRBV5-5; size: NA; CDR3: CASSPLNGGETQYF; DNA: TGTGCCAGCAGCCCCCTAAACGGAGGGGAGACCCAGTACTTC
J: TRBJ2-7; D: NA; V: TRBV7-2; size: few; CDR3: CASSLGSTGTYEQYF; DNA: TGTGCCAGCAGCTTAGGAAGCACCGGTACCTACGAGCAGTACTTC
J: TRBJ1-2; D: NA; V: TRBV4-1; size: few; CDR3: CASSHGGSNYGYTF; DNA: TGCGCCAGCAGCCATGGTGGATCCAACTATGGCTACACCTTC
J: TRBJ1-1; D: NA; V: TRBV20-1; size: few; CDR3: CSAVDRFEAFF; DNA: TGCAGTGCGGTTGACAGGTTTGAAGCTTTCTTT
J: TRBJ1-5; D: NA; V: TRBV6-5; size: many; CDR3: CASRRSRGGEPQHF; DNA: TGTGCCAGCCGACGATCCAGGGGAGGGGAGCCCCAGCATTTT
J: TRBJ2-1; D: TRBD2; V: TRBV7-9; size: NA; CDR3: CATSPGTTVGNEQFF; DNA: TGTGCCACCAGCCCCGGGACTACTGTGGGCAATGAGCAGTTCTTC
J: TRBJ2-1; D: TRBD2; V: TRBV20-1; size: few; CDR3: CGLPGAGSSYNEQFF; DNA: TGCGGACTTCCGGGAGCGGGGAGCTCCTACAATGAGCAGTTCTTC
J: TRBJ2-5; D: NA; V: TRBV20-1; size: few; CDR3: CSARGRGRGETQYF; DNA: TGCAGTGCTAGGGGAAGGGGCCGGGGGGAGACCCAGTACTTC
J: TRBJ2-3; D: NA; V: TRBV20-1; size: many; CDR3: CSARAGIPQDTQYF; DNA: TGCAGTGCTAGAGCCGGGATCCCCCAAGATACGCAGTATTTT
J: TRBJ2-3; D: TRBD1; V: TRBV10-3; size: few; CDR3: CAISEQGQGVYTQYF; DNA: TGTGCCATCAGTGAGCAGGGACAGGGAGTATATACGCAGTATTTT
J: TRBJ1-1; D: NA; V: TRBV7-9; size: NA; CDR3: CASSPRQGGSEAFF; DNA: TGTGCCAGCAGCCCTCGGCAGGGCGGGTCTGAAGCTTTCTTT
J: TRBJ1-6; D: TRBD1; V: TRBV7-8; size: NA; CDR3: CASSSTQGELGSPLHF; DNA: TGTGCCAGCAGCTCCACACAGGGGGAACTTGGTTCACCCCTCCACTTT
J: TRBJ2-2; D: TRBD2; V: TRBV20-1; size: few; CDR3: CSARDSARLAGALNTGELFF; DNA: TGCAGTGCTAGAGATTCCGCGCGACTAGCGGGGGCCCTGAACACCGGGGAGCTGTTTTTT
J: TRBJ2-1; D: NA; V: TRBV20-1; size: many; CDR3: CSALQEVGYNEQFF; DNA: TGCAGTGCTCTCCAGGAAGTGGGGTACAATGAGCAGTTCTTC
J: TRBJ2-2; D: NA; V: TRBV5-1; size: NA; CDR3: CASSLVVNLGGELFF; DNA: TGCGCCAGCAGCTTGGTGGTAAACCTAGGCGGGGAGCTGTTTTTT
J: TRBJ2-1; D: NA; V: TRBV29-1; size: NA; CDR3: CSVLGTYRDGYNEQFF; DNA: TGCAGCGTTCTGGGTACTTACCGGGACGGCTACAATGAGCAGTTCTTC
J: TRBJ2-3; D: TRBD2; V: TRBV7-2; size: NA; CDR3: CASSLGRGGAGTDTQYF; DNA: TGTGCCAGCAGCTTAGGCCGCGGGGGGGCCGGCACAGATACGCAGTATTTT
J: TRBJ1-1; D: TRBD1; V: TRBV9; size: NA; CDR3: CASSVEGAGEAFF; DNA: TGTGCCAGCAGCGTAGAGGGGGCTGGTGAAGCTTTCTTT
J: TRBJ1-4; D: TRBD1; V: TRBV20-1; size: many; CDR3: CSARDPGGRNEKLFF; DNA: TGCAGTGCTAGAGATCCAGGGGGCAGGAATGAAAAACTGTTTTTT
J: TRBJ1-1; D: NA; V: TRBV7-2; size: NA; CDR3: CASSYQAGTPEGAFF; DNA: TGTGCCAGCAGTTATCAGGCCGGGACACCCGAGGGAGCTTTCTTT
J: TRBJ2-2; D: NA; V: TRBV20-1; size: NA; CDR3: CSARDQEQGGRHTGELFF; DNA: TGCAGTGCTAGAGACCAGGAACAGGGTGGACGACACACCGGGGAGCTGTTTTTT
J: TRBJ2-7; D: TRBD1; V: TRBV15; size: few; CDR3: CATSRIPQDRSYEQYF; DNA: TGTGCCACCAGCAGAATCCCCCAGGACAGGAGCTACGAGCAGTACTTC
J: TRBJ2-7; D: NA; V: TRBV18; size: few; CDR3: CASSPDSGSPTEQYF; DNA: TGTGCCAGCTCACCAGATTCAGGGAGCCCTACGGAGCAGTACTTC
J: TRBJ2-1; D: NA; V: TRBV5-1; size: few; CDR3: CASSFKGTGGLEQFF; DNA: TGCGCCAGCAGCTTTAAAGGAACTGGGGGTCTTGAGCAGTTCTTC
J: TRBJ2-6; D: NA; V: TRBV25-1; size: few; CDR3: CASSKSSGANVLTF; DNA: TGTGCCAGCAGTAAAAGCTCTGGGGCCAACGTCCTGACTTTC
J: TRBJ2-2; D: TRBD2; V: TRBV7-2; size: few; CDR3: CATKEGRGGELFF; DNA: TGTGCCACCAAGGAGGGGAGGGGCGGGGAGCTGTTTTTT
J: TRBJ1-3; D: TRBD1; V: TRBV20-1; size: many; CDR3: CSAYTGESSGNTIYF; DNA: TGCAGTGCTTATACAGGGGAGTCCTCTGGAAACACCATATATTTT
J: TRBJ2-2; D: TRBD2; V: TRBV7-3; size: few; CDR3: CASSPTSGSTGELFF; DNA: TGTGCCAGCAGCCCCACTAGCGGGAGCACCGGGGAGCTGTTTTTT